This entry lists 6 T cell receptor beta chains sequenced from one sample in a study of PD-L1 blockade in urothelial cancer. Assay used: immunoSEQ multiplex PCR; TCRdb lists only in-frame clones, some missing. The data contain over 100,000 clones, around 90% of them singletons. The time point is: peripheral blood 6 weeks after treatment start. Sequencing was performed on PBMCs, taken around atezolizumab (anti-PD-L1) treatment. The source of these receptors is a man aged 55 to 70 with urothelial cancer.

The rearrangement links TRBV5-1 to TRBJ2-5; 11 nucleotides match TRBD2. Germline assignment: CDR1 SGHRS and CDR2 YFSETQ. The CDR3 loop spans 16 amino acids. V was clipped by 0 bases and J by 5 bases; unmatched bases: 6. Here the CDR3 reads CASSLGSVAGGETQYF. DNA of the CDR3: TGCGCCAGCAGCTTGGGTTCGGTAGCGGGAGGGGAGACCCAGTACTTC.

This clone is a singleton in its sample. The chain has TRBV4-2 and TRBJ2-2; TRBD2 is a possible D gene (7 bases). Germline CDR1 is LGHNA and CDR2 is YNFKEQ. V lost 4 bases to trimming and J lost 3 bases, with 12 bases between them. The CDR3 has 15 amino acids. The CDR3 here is CASSPGEGDTGELFF. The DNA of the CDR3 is TGTGCCAGCAGCCCAGGGGAGGGAGACACCGGGGAGCTGTTTTTT.

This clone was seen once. CDR3: CASSEVLAGGPGELFF. The CDR3, as DNA: TGTGCCAGCAGTGAAGTTCTAGCGGGGGGGCCCGGGGAGCTGTTTTTT. The rearrangement uses TRBV6-1 and TRBJ2-2, with 12 bases fitting TRBD2. After removal of 1 base from V and 6 bases from J, the junction contained 3 bases not matched to a gene. CDR1 is MNHNS and CDR2 is SASEGT in the germline V gene. This CDR3 contains 16 residues.

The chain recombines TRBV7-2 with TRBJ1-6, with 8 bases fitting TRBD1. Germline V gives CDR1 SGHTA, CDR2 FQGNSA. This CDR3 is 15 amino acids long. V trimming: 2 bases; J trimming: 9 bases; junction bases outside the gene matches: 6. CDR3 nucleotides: TGTGCCAGCAGCTTATTAGGGCAGGGGGCTTCACCCCTCCACTTT. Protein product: CASSLLGQGASPLHF.

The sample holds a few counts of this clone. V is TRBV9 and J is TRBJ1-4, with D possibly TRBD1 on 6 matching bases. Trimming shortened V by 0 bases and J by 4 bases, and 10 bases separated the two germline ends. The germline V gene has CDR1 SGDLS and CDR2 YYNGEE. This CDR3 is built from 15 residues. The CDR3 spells CASSVATGYNEKLFF. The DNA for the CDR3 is TGTGCCAGCAGCGTAGCGACAGGCTATAATGAAAAACTGTTTTTT.

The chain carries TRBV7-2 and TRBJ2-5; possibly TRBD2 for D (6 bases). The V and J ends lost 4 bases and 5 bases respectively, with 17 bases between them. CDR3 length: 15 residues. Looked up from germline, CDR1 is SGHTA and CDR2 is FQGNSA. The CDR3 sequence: CASSSTGLNGETQYF. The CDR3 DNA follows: TGTGCCAGCAGCTCCACGGGACTCAATGGGGAGACCCAGTACTTC.